The sequence of this T cell receptor beta chain was determined in a study of identical twins. This clonotype was counted ten times or more. The antigen is not known. The germline CDR1 and CDR2 sequences are DFQATT and SNEGSKA (reference sequence). Trimming at V came to 5 bases and at J to 0 bases, leaving 1 base not matched to a gene. The CDR3 spans 14 residues. Study-wide findings and caveats: Models predicted too little out-of-frame TCR alpha sharing in monozygotic twins. Potential partial confounding of zero-insertion analyses by invariant MAIT and iNKT cells was noted. Out-of-frame alpha sequences common to twins exhibited a surplus of low generation probability.

A universal primer site arose from template switching, and cDNA bore unique molecular identifiers. TCRdb re-called the 5' RACE reads with MiXCR, one entry per CDR3 protein. Found here are about 700,000 distinct CDR3 sequences, 5.5% to 6.5% of them singletons; the top ten hold roughly 1.6%. The source is a man in his late teens or twenties in good health. The J gene is TRBJ2-1, the V gene TRBV20-1, with 10 bases that match TRBD2. Sample: naive T cells sorted from blood. CDR3 DNA sequence: TGCAGTGCTCTAGCGGGAGTCTCCTACAATGAGCAGTTCTTC. Its translation: CSALAGVSYNEQFF.